This T cell receptor beta chain was profiled in a study of T cell repertoires in cytomegalovirus infection. The overall study: Public TCR beta signatures provided an indication of both CMV infection and a matching HLA type.

TCRdb reprocessed the reads via MiXCR and lists one record per CDR3 protein. This table holds around 630,000 distinct CDR3 sequences, 24% found once. Overall study findings and caveats: Public TCR beta family frequency separated CMV-and-HLA carriers, including in an independent cohort. HLA-C-restricted TCR beta clonotypes specific for CMV led the ex vivo response.

The table lists this clonotype with many counts. Its cognate antigen is unknown. Per the germline V gene, CDR1 is MNHNS and CDR2 is SASEGT. V lost 9 bases, J lost 2 bases, and 19 bases lay in between. The CDR3 runs 15 residues. Sequencing was carried out using CD8+ T cells from PBMCs. The chain carries TRBV6-1 and TRBJ2-5; a possible D gene is TRBD1 (7 bases). The TCR comes from a human donor in good health (CMV status not recorded). Some clones in this sample may be carry-over from other donors' samples. CDR3 coding DNA: TGTGCCAGTTTTCCCGGAGGGGGACAGCAAGAGACCCAGTACTTC. Its protein is CASFPGGGQQETQYF.